This T cell receptor beta chain is drawn from a study of beta chain features in type 1 diabetes. As for the study in general: Cell yields, age and gender were similar between patients and healthy donors. General study findings and limits: Compared with healthy donors, patients appeared to share more similar naive, central memory and regulatory TCRB repertoires.

The CDR3 totals 17 residues. Per germline, CDR1 SGHTA and CDR2 FQGTGA. The J segment lost 1 base and the V segment lost 0 bases, leaving 3 bases of the junction unmatched. As concerns this clone: Its specificity is not known.

Expressed TCRB transcripts were sequenced because the entire RNA isolate underwent reverse transcription. The repertoire was sequenced with immunoSEQ multiplex PCR; TCRdb's copy has only in-frame clones and lacks some. The sample contains 900,000 or so clones, under 20% of which appear only once. The chain carries TRBV7-3 and TRBJ2-7, with TRBD2 matching over 13 bases. The source is a woman younger than 30 in good health. The sequenced sample was naive CD4+ T cells from blood. CDR3 nucleotides: TGTGCCAGCAGCTTAACAGGACTAGCGGGGGCTTCCTACGAGCAGTACTTC. Translated: CASSLTGLAGASYEQYF.